These T cell receptor beta chains were read from a single sample in a study of cytomegalovirus exposure and HLA in healthy donors. The data were produced by immunoSEQ multiplex PCR, yet TCRdb's version contains in-frame clones alone and is incomplete. The table records hundreds of thousands of clones, around 88% of them present only once. Sequenced sample: PBMCs. These receptors were taken from a young woman in good health and CMV-seronegative. Each CDR3 is given with its conserved first and last residue. The order of the fields is D gene, J gene, clone size, V gene, CDR3 DNA, CDR3 protein. A D gene is named only where the DNA matches it firmly. Clone size is stated in some rows and not others, as once, few, many or a class when expanded.

D: TRBD2; J: TRBJ2-5; size: -; V: TRBV18; DNA: TGTGCCAGCTCACCATGGACACCGCGGGGCGGGAGGCGGAGAGGGACCCAGTACTTC; CDR3: CASSPWTPRGGRRRGTQYF
D: TRBD2; J: TRBJ2-1; size: -; V: TRBV5-1; DNA: TGCGCCAGCAGCTTGCGCGCTAGCGGTAACAATGAGCAGTTCTTC; CDR3: CASSLRASGNNEQFF
D: TRBD2; J: TRBJ2-5; size: -; V: TRBV5-1; DNA: TGCGCCAGCAGCTCGGCTGGGCGGGGGGGTTCTGAGACCCAGTACTTC; CDR3: CASSSAGRGGSETQYF
D: -; J: TRBJ1-5; size: -; V: TRBV5-6; DNA: TGTGCCAGCAGTTACAGGGGCAATCAGCCCCAGCATTTT; CDR3: CASSYRGNQPQHF
D: TRBD1; J: TRBJ1-5; size: -; V: TRBV10-1; DNA: TGCGCCAGCAGAGGGACAGTGATTCAGCCCCAGCATTTT; CDR3: CASRGTVIQPQHF
D: -; J: TRBJ1-5; size: -; V: TRBV18; DNA: TGTGCCAGCTCACCAAGGACACAGAATAGCAATCAGCCCCAGCATTTT; CDR3: CASSPRTQNSNQPQHF
D: -; J: TRBJ1-5; size: few; V: TRBV10-3; DNA: TGTGCCATCAGTGAAGTAAGGGGAGGAAGCAATCAGCCCCAGCATTTT; CDR3: CAISEVRGGSNQPQHF
D: TRBD1; J: TRBJ1-4; size: -; V: TRBV2; DNA: TGTGCCAGCAGATCTCAAACGGACAGGAATAATGAAAAACTGTTTTTT; CDR3: CASRSQTDRNNEKLFF
D: TRBD1; J: TRBJ1-4; size: once; V: TRBV27; DNA: TGTGCCAGCAGGCTAACAGGGGTGAGGGAAAAACTGTTTTTT; CDR3: CASRLTGVREKLFF
D: TRBD1; J: TRBJ2-1; size: -; V: TRBV27; DNA: TGTGCCAGCAGTAGGGGACAGGGGGCCCATGAGCAGTTCTTC; CDR3: CASSRGQGAHEQFF
D: -; J: TRBJ1-5; size: -; V: TRBV30; DNA: TGTGCCTGGAGTGCTAGGGGCGTAGGCAATCAGCCCCAGCATTTT; CDR3: CAWSARGVGNQPQHF
D: TRBD1; J: TRBJ2-7; size: -; V: TRBV29-1; DNA: TGCAGCGTCCAGGGGGCCTACGAGCAGTACTTC; CDR3: CSVQGAYEQYF
D: TRBD1; J: TRBJ1-2; size: -; V: TRBV5-6; DNA: TGTGCCAGCAGCATTTGGACAGGGAGAGATGGCTACACCTTC; CDR3: CASSIWTGRDGYTF
D: -; J: TRBJ2-5; size: -; V: TRBV7-6; DNA: TGTGCCAGCAGCCTAGAGAGGGAGACCCAGTACTTC; CDR3: CASSLERETQYF
D: TRBD1; J: TRBJ1-1; size: -; V: TRBV5-4; DNA: TGTGCCAGCAGTGTGATGGGGGGACAGACTGAAGCTTTCTTT; CDR3: CASSVMGGQTEAFF
D: -; J: TRBJ2-3; size: -; V: TRBV4-2; DNA: TGTGCCAGCAGCCAAAAGATGGGCAGGGGTGTCGCAGATACGCAGTATTTT; CDR3: CASSQKMGRGVADTQYF
D: TRBD2; J: TRBJ2-3; size: -; V: TRBV7-9; DNA: TGTGCCAGCAGCCCGACCCCCGGTAGCGGGGACACAGATACGCAGTATTTT; CDR3: CASSPTPGSGDTDTQYF
D: -; J: TRBJ1-2; size: -; V: TRBV6-1; DNA: TGTGCCAGCAGCACAGGCGTCTATGGCTACACCTTC; CDR3: CASSTGVYGYTF
D: -; J: TRBJ2-1; size: -; V: TRBV7-9; DNA: TGTGCCAGCAGCTTGGACTTCGGGGGTAACAATGAGCAGTTCTTC; CDR3: CASSLDFGGNNEQFF
D: -; J: TRBJ2-7; size: few; V: TRBV13; DNA: TGTGCCAGCAGCTTACGTCTAGGCCAAAACTCCTACGAGCAGTACTTC; CDR3: CASSLRLGQNSYEQYF
D: TRBD2; J: TRBJ2-1; size: -; V: TRBV5-4; DNA: TGTGCCAGCAGCTGGGGGGGGTCCTACAATGAGCAGTTCTTC; CDR3: CASSWGGSYNEQFF
D: -; J: TRBJ2-2; size: once; V: TRBV5-4; DNA: TGTGCCAGCAGCCATGGATCAGGAACCCCGAACACCGGGGAGCTGTTTTTT; CDR3: CASSHGSGTPNTGELFF
D: TRBD1; J: TRBJ1-4; size: -; V: TRBV9; DNA: TGTGCCAGCAGCGTAGGACAGGGGGCGATAGAAAAACTGTTTTTT; CDR3: CASSVGQGAIEKLFF
D: -; J: TRBJ1-2; size: -; V: TRBV4-3; DNA: TGCGCCAGCAGCCATTTTGGCGGTAACTATGGCTACACCTTC; CDR3: CASSHFGGNYGYTF
D: -; J: TRBJ1-1; size: -; V: TRBV4-1; DNA: TGCGCCAGCAGCCGTTTTCAGGGTGAGGAAGCTTTCTTT; CDR3: CASSRFQGEEAFF
D: TRBD1; J: TRBJ2-5; size: -; V: TRBV27; DNA: TGTGCCAGCAGTTCGGCAGGGGGCATAGAGACCCAGTACTTC; CDR3: CASSSAGGIETQYF
D: TRBD1; J: TRBJ2-2; size: few; V: TRBV9; DNA: TGTGCCAGCAGAAGGGGGCGGGCCGGGGAGCTGTTTTTT; CDR3: CASRRGRAGELFF
D: -; J: TRBJ2-2; size: -; V: TRBV4-1; DNA: TGCGCCAGCAGCCAAGGTCAGTGGTCGAACACCGGGGAGCTGTTTTTT; CDR3: CASSQGQWSNTGELFF
D: -; J: TRBJ2-1; size: -; V: TRBV9; DNA: TGTGCCAGCAGCTACACCGGGACTCCTTACAATGAGCAGTTCTTC; CDR3: CASSYTGTPYNEQFF
D: TRBD1; J: TRBJ1-2; size: -; V: TRBV7-9; DNA: TGTGCCAGCAGCTCAACCTGGACAGGGACTAACTATGGCTACACCTTC; CDR3: CASSSTWTGTNYGYTF
D: TRBD2; J: TRBJ2-3; size: -; V: TRBV5-4; DNA: TGTGCCAGCAGCCCCGCTGCGGGAGGGTCAGATACGCAGTATTTT; CDR3: CASSPAAGGSDTQYF
D: -; J: TRBJ1-1; size: -; V: TRBV6-5; DNA: TGTGCCAGCAGTTACGACCAAGTGCGGGTTGAAGCTTTCTTT; CDR3: CASSYDQVRVEAFF
D: TRBD2; J: TRBJ2-4; size: -; V: TRBV19; DNA: TGTGCCAGTGGTCGACTAGCGGGAGGAGGTGAGGCCAAAAACATTCAGTACTTC; CDR3: CASGRLAGGGEAKNIQYF
D: TRBD1; J: TRBJ1-6; size: -; V: TRBV9; DNA: TGTGCCAGCAGCGTAGACAGGGGGTATAATTCACCCCTCCACTTT; CDR3: CASSVDRGYNSPLHF
D: -; J: TRBJ1-5; size: once; V: TRBV5-6; DNA: TGTGCCAGCAGCACCGTAGGGGGTCCCCAGCATTTT; CDR3: CASSTVGGPQHF
D: TRBD2; J: TRBJ2-1; size: -; V: TRBV2; DNA: TGTGCCAGCAGTGAAGCGCGGACTAGCGGGGGGGCCTATCTATACAATGAGCAGTTCTTC; CDR3: CASSEARTSGGAYLYNEQFF
D: -; J: TRBJ2-7; size: -; V: TRBV27; DNA: TGTGCCAGCAGTCTCAGGGTCCAAACCCCAATAAGCTCCTACGAGCAGTACTTC; CDR3: CASSLRVQTPISSYEQYF